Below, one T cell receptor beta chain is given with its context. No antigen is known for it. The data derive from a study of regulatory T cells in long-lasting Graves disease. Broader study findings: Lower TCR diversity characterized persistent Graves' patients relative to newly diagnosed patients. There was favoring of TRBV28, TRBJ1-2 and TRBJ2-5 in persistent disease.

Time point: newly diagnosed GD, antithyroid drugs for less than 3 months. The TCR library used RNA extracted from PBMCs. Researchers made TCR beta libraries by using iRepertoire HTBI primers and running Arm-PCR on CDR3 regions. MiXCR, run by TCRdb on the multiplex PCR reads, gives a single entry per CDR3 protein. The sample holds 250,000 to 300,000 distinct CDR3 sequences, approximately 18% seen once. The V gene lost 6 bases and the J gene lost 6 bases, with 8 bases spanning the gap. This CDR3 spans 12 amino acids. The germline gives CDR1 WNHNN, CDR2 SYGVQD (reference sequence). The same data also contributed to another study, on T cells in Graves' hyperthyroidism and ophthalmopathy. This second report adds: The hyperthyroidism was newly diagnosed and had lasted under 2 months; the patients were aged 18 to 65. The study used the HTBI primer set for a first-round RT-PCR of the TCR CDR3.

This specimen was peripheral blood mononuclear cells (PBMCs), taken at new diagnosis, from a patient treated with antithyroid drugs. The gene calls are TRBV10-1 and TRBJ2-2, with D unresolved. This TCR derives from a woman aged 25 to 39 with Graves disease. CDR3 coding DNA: TGCGCCAGCAGGGCTGGGGCCGGGGAGCTGTTTTTT. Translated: CASRAGAGELFF.